The clone carrying this T cell receptor beta chain has at least ten counts. Its specificity is unknown. The data were obtained in a study of T cells in Graves' hyperthyroidism and ophthalmopathy. Study-level points and caveats: Most thyroid clonotypes with frequency above 0.001 were detected in blood.

The source material, RNA transcripts, was used to amplify TCR beta CDR3 regions. The HTBI primer set drove a first-round RT-PCR of the TCR CDR3. TCRdb re-called the multiplex PCR reads through MiXCR, storing one row per CDR3 protein. The data show 650,000 to 750,000 distinct CDR3 sequences, with approximately 15% seen just once and about 9.4% held by the top ten. V was clipped by 4 bases and J by 4 bases; unmatched bases: 4. This CDR3 comprises 15 residues. Any patient presenting with uncontrolled infection, other autoimmune disease, pregnancy or lactation was left out. Diagnosis rested on symptoms, serum thyroxine and TRAb, thyroid ultrasound, and orbital computed tomography.

Sequenced: blood. The J gene is TRBJ2-2, the V gene TRBV12-3 or TRBV12-4; 9 bases match TRBD1. The source is a woman aged 18 to 35 with Graves' hyperthyroidism. The CDR3 DNA reads as TGTGCCAGCAGTTGGGGACAGGGCGGCACCGGGGAGCTGTTTTTT. It specifies CASSWGQGGTGELFF.